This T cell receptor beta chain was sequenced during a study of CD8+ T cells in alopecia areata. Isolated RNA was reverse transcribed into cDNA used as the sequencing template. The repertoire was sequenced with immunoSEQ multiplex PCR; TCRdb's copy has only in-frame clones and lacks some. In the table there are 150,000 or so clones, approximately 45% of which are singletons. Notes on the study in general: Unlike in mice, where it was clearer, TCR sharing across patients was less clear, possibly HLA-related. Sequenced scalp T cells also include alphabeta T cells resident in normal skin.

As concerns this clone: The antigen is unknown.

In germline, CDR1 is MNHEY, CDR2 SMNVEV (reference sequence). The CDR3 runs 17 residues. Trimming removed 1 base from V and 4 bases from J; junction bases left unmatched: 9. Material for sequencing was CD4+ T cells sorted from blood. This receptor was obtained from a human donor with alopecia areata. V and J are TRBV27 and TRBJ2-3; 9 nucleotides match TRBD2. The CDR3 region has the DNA TGTGCCAGCAGTTTATATCAGGGCGGGAGGGCCGCAGATACGCAGTATTTT. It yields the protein CASSLYQGGRAADTQYF.